This TCR beta chain was identified during a study of blood T cell repertoires in COVID-19. Study-wide background: T cells, B-cell-depleted T cells, or PBMCs supplied cDNA or gDNA.

There are 16 residues in the CDR3. Trimming removed 3 bases at V and 7 bases at J, with 20 bases between. The germline gives CDR1 MNHEY, CDR2 SMNVEV (reference sequence). This study enrolled people aged roughly 18 to 90 from about two dozen US geographic areas. In the original analysis: The authors estimated nucleated cell counts from reference gene primer amplification. The protocol was immunoSEQ multiplex PCR, while the TCRdb copy is restricted to in-frame clones and leaves out a portion. The D gene and trimming were derived from the DNA, and the V and J assignments and clone size from that table. The sample carries a few hundred thousand clones, around nine tenths recorded once.

This receptor was identified in a woman aged 30 to 39 who had recovered from COVID-19. The chain joins TRBV27 to TRBJ2-3, with D perhaps matching TRBD1 (6 bases). Sample: PBMCs or T cells enriched from blood (not recorded which). Here the CDR3 reads CASSLGFTYRVNTQYF. The CDR3 DNA sequence: TGTGCCAGCAGTTTGGGATTCACTTACAGGGTGAATACGCAGTATTTT.